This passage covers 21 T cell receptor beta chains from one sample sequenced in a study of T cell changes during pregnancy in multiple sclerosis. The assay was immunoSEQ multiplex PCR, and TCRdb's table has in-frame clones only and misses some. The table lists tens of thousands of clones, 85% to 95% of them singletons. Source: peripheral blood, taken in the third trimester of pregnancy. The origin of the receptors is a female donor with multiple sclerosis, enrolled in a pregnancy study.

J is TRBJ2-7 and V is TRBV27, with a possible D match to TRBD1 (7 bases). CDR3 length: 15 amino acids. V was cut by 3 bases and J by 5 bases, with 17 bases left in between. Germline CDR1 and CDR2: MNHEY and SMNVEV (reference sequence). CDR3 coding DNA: TGTGCCAGCAGTTTTGGAGGGGGCGTCTTAAACGAGCAGTACTTC. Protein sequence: CASSFGGGVLNEQYF.

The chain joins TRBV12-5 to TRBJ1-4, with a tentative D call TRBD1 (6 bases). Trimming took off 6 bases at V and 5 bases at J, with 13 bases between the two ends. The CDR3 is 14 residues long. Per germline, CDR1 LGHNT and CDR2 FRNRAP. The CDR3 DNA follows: TGTGCTAGTGGCCCAACAGGGCTCAATGAAAAACTGTTTTTT. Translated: CASGPTGLNEKLFF.

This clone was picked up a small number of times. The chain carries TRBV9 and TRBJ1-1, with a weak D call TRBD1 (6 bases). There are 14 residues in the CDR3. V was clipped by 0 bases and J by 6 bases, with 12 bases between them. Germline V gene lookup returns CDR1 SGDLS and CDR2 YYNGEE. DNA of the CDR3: TGTGCCAGCAGCGTAGCTCCGGACAGATCTGAAGCTTTCTTT. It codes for CASSVAPDRSEAFF.

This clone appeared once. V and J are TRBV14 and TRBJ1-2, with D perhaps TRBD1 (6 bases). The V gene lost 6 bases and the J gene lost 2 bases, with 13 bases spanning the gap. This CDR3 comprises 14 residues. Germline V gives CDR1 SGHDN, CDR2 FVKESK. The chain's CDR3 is CASSLWTDNYGYTF. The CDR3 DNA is TGTGCCAGCAGTCTTTGGACAGACAACTATGGCTACACCTTC.

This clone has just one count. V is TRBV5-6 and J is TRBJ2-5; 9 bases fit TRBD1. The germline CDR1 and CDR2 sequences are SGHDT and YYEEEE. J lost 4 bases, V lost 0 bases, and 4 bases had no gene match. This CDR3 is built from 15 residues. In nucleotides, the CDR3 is TGTGCCAGCAGCTTGGCACAGGGGGCGCGAGAGACCCAGTACTTC. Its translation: CASSLAQGARETQYF.

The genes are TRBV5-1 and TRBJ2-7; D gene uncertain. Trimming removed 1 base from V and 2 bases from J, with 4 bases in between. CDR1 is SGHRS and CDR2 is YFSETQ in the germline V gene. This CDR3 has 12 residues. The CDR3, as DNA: TGCGCCAGCAGCTTGCAGACCTACGAGCAGTACTTC. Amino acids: CASSLQTYEQYF.

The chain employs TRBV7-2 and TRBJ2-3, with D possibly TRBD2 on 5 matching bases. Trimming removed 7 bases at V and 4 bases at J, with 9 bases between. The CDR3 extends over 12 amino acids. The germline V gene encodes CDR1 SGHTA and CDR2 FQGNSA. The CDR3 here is CASIPDSDTQYF. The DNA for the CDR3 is TGTGCCAGCATCCCGGACTCAGATACGCAGTATTTT.

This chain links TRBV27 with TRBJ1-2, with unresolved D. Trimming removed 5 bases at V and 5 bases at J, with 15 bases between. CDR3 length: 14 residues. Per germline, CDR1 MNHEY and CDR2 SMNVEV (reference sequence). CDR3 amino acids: CASSNVSPPYGYTF. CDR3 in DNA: TGTGCCAGCAGTAATGTTTCCCCTCCGTATGGCTACACCTTC.

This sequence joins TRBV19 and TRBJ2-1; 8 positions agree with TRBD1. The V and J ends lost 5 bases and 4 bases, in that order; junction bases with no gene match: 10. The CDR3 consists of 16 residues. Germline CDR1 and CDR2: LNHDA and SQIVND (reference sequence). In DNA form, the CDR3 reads TGTGCCAGTAGTTTCCGGACAGGGCAACCTTACAATGAGCAGTTCTTC. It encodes CASSFRTGQPYNEQFF.

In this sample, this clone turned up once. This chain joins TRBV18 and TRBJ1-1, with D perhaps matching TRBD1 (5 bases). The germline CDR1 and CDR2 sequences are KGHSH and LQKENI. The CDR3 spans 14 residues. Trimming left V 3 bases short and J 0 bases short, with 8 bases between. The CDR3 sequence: CASSPRQLNTEAFF. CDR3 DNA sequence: TGTGCCAGCTCACCCCGACAGTTGAACACTGAAGCTTTCTTT.

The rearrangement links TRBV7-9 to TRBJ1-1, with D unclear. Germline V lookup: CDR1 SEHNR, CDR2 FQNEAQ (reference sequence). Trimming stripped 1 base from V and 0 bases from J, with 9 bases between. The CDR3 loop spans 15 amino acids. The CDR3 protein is CASSLGRDLNTEAFF. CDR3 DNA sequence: TGTGCCAGCAGCTTAGGGAGGGATTTGAACACTGAAGCTTTCTTT.

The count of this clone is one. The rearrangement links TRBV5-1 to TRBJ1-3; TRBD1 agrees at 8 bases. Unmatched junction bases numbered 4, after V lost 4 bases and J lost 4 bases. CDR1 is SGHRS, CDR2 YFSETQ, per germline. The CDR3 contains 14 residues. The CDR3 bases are TGCGCCAGCAGCGACAGGGGATCGGGAAACACCATATATTTT. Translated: CASSDRGSGNTIYF.

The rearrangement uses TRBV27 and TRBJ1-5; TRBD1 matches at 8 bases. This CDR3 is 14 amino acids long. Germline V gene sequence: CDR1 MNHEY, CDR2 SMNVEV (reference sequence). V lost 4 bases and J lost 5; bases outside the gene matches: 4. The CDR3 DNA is TGTGCCAGCAGTTCAGCAGGGGGCTATCAGCCCCAGCATTTT. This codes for CASSSAGGYQPQHF.

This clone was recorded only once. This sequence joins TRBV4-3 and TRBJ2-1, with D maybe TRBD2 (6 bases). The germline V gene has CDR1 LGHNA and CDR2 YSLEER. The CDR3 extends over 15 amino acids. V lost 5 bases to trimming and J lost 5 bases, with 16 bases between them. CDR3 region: CASSAPAGINNEQFF. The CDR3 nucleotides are TGCGCCAGCAGCGCGCCAGCGGGCATTAACAATGAGCAGTTCTTC.

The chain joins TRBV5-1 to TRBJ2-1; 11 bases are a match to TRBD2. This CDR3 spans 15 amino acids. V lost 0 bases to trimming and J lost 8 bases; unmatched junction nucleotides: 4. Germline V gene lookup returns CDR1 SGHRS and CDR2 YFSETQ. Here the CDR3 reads CASSLELAGVDEQFF. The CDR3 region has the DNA TGCGCCAGCAGCTTGGAACTAGCGGGAGTCGATGAGCAGTTCTTC.

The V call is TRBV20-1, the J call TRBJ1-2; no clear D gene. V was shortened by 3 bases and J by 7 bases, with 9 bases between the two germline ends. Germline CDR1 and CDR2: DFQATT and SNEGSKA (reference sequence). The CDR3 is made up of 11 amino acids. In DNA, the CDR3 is TGCAGTGCTAGGATCAGTGGTGGCTACACCTTC. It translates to CSARISGGYTF.

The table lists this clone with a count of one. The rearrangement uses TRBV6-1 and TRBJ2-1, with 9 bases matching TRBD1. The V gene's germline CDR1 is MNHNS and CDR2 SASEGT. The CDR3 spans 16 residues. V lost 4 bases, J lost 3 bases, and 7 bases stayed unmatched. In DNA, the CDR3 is TGTGCCAGCAGTGCACAAGGGACAGGGTTCTACAATGAGCAGTTCTTC. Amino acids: CASSAQGTGFYNEQFF.

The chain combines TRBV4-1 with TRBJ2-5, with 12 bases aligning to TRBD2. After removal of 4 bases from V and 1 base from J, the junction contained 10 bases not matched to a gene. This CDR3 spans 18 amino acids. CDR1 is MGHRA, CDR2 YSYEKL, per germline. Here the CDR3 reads CASSLVTSGSPAQETQYF. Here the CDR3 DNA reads TGCGCCAGCAGCCTGGTGACTAGCGGGAGTCCAGCCCAAGAGACCCAGTACTTC.

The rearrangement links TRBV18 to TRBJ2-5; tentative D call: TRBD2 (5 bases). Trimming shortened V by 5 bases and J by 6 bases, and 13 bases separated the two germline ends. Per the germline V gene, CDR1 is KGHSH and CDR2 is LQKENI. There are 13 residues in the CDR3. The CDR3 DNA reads TGTGCCAGCTCAACTTCGGGGTTGCAGACCCAGTACTTC. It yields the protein CASSTSGLQTQYF.

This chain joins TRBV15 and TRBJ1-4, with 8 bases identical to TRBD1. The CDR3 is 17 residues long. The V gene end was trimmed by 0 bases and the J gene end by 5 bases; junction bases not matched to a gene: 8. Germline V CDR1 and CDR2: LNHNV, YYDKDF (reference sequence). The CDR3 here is CATSREVLDRDNEKLFF. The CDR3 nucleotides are TGTGCCACCAGCAGAGAGGTGCTGGACAGGGACAATGAAAAACTGTTTTTT.

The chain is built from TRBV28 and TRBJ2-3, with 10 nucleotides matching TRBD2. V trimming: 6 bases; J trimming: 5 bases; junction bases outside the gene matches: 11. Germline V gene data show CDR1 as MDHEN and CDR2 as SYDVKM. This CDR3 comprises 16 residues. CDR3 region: CASSTPLAGVGDTQYF. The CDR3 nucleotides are TGTGCCAGCAGCACCCCCCTAGCGGGAGTCGGAGATACGCAGTATTTT.